The entry below describes one TCR beta chain. Its antigen is still unknown. No base-level quality is on record; no much larger clone is a single base apart. The sample is drawn from a study of blood T cell repertoires in COVID-19 (dated by TCRdb to between 2020 and 2021). Regarding the complete study: Samples from collaborators originated in the United States, Italy and Spain and spanned both the acute and convalescent phases of COVID-19. The material from the prospective study consisted of cDNA or gDNA derived from T cells, B-cell-depleted T cells, or PBMCs. Deeply sampled blood TCRbeta repertoires from subjects exposed to, actively infected with, or recovered from COVID-19 were included in the dataset. The repertoires were released in a freely available public database meant as a resource for research on the immune response to SARS-CoV-2. The samples were drawn from the first 160 participants of the ongoing ImmuneRACE study and from 1,254 subjects provided by 6 global collaborators. Sample metadata almost always included a de-identified subject ID, COVID-19 status, age in years and sex. Where available, HLA class I and class II types were obtained from metadata supplied by the sample provider rather than from assay-based typing.

TCRbeta CDR3 regions were amplified from genomic DNA using the immunoSEQ Assay, a bias-controlled multiplex PCR. On the study's bioinformatics: Nucleated cell counts per sample were estimated from amplification of reference gene primers within the assay. To quantify the absolute abundance of each unique TCRbeta CDR3 rearrangement, sequence reads were collapsed and filtered. For each sample, productive Simpson clonality was calculated by taking the square root of Simpson's diversity index across productive rearrangements. TCRdb's version of the immuneACCESS table is confined to in-frame rearrangements and falls short of the full clone set. An unresolved V gene accounts for under half of the shortfall where checked; the remainder is of unknown origin. That table furnishes V, J and clone size, whereas the DNA furnished D and trimming. This sample holds about 260,000 clones; approximately 90% were observed only once. The ten most abundant clones make up 3.7% of the sample.

Collaborating institutions collected whole blood in K2EDTA tubes following their own protocols. Collaborator samples were shipped for TCRbeta analysis as frozen whole blood, isolated PBMCs, or DNA extracted from either sample type. General conclusions and limits of the study: Clinical and demographic metadata were provided uncurated, with the amount varying by source and participant.

From the cysteine through the phenylalanine, the CDR3 covers 15 amino acids. The retained sequence is limited to the CDR3, 45 bases, with the frame set at the first base. Via the germline V gene (reference sequence), CDR1 is MNHEY and CDR2 SMNVEV. V is cut by 5 bases and J by 8 bases, and the space between the germline ends is 21 bases. The rearranged chain carries TRBV27 and TRBJ1-2; TRBD1 might be the D gene, on 6 matching bases. The sample was peripheral blood. The TCR sequence derives from a woman aged 40-49 years with acute or convalescent COVID-19. CDR3 reads: CASSKTGRGGRGYTF. At the DNA level, the sequence is TGTGCCAGCAGTAAGACAGGACGGGGAGGGAGGGGCTACACCTTC.